The clone carrying this T cell receptor (beta chain) was seen just once. The data were taken from a study of blood T cell repertoires in COVID-19. Method: immunoSEQ multiplex PCR; TCRdb's copy keeps in-frame clones and lacks some. The profile covers roughly 250,000 clones, with around 89% appearing a single time and approximately 3.7% taken by the ten largest. The V end was cut by 3 bases, the J end by 0 bases, with 8 bases between. CDR3 length equals 15 residues. Germline values: CDR1 KGHDR, CDR2 SFDVKD. The sample comprised peripheral blood. This rearrangement joins TRBV24-1 to TRBJ2-1; D remains ambiguous. The receptor was derived from a man aged 55 to 70 who had recovered from COVID-19. In DNA form, the CDR3 reads TGTGCCACCAGTGATGGGTGGAGCTCCTACAATGAGCAGTTCTTC. This encodes CATSDGWSSYNEQFF.